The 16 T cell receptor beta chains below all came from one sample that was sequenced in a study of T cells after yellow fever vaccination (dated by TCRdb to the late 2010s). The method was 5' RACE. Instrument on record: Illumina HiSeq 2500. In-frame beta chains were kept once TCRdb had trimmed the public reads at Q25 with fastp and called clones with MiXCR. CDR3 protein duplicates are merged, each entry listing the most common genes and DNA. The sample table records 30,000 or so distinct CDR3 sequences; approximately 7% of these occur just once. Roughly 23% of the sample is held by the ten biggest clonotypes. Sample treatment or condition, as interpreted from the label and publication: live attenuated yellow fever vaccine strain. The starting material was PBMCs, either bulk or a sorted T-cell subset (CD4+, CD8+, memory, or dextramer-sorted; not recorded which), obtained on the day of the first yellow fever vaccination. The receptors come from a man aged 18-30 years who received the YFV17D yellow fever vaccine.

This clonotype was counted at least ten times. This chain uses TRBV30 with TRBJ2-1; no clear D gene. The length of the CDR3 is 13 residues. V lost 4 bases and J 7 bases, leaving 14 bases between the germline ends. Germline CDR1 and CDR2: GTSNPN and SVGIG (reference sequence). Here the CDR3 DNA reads TGTGCCTGGAAGAGACTGGGCTATAATGAGCAGTTCTTC. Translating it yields CAWKRLGYNEQFF.

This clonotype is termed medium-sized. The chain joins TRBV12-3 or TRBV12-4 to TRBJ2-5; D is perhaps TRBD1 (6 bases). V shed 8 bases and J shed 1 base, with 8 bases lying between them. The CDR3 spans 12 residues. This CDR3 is CASGQLQETQYF. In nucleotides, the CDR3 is TGTGCCAGCGGACAGCTCCAAGAGACCCAGTACTTC.

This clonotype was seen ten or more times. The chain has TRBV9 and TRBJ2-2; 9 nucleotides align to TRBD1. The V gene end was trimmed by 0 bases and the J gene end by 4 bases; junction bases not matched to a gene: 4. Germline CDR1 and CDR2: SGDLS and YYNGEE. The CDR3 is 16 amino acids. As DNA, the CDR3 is TGTGCCAGCAGCGTAGCGGGACAGGGAGGCACCGGGGAGCTGTTTTTT. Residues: CASSVAGQGGTGELFF.

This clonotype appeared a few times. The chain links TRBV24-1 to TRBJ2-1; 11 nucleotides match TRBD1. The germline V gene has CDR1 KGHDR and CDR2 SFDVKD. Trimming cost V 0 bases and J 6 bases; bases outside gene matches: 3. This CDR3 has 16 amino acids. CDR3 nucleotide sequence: TGTGCCACCAGTGATTTGGGGACAGGGGGACCCAATGAGCAGTTCTTC. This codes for CATSDLGTGGPNEQFF.

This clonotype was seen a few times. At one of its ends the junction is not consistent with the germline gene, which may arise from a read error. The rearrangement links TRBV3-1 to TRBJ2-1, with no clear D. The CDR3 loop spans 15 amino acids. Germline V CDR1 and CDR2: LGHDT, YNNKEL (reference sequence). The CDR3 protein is CASCQDAGPYNEQFF. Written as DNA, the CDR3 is TGTGCCAGCTGCCAAGATGCAGGCCCCTACAATGAGCAGTTCTTC.

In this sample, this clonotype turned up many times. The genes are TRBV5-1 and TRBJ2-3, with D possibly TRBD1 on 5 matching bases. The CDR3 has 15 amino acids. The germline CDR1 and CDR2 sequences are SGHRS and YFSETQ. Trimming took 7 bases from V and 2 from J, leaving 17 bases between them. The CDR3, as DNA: TGCGCCAGCCGGGCAGGATCACAGGCCACAGATACGCAGTATTTT. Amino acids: CASRAGSQATDTQYF.

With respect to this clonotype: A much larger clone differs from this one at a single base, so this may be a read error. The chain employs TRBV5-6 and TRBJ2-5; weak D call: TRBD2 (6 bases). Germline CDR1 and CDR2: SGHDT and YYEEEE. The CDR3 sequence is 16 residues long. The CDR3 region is CTSSPPGSRRQETQYF. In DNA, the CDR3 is TGTACCAGCAGCCCGCCCGGGAGCAGGCGTCAAGAGACCCAGTACTTC.

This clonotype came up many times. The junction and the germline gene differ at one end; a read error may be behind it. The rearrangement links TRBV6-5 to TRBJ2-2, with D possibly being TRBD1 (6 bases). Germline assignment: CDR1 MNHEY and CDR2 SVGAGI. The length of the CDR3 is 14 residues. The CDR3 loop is CASSSSPRVGGLFF. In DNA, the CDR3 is TGTGCCAGCAGTTCCTCCCCACGGGTAGGGGGGCTGTTTTTT.

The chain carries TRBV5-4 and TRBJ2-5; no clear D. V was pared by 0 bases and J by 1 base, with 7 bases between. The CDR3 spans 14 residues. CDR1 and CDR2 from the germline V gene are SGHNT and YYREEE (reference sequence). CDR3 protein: CASSLGQRQETQYF. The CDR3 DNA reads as TGTGCCAGCAGCTTGGGTCAGCGCCAAGAGACCCAGTACTTC.

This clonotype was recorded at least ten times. CDR3 sequence: CASSFRLAGGHSYNEQFF. The DNA of the CDR3 is TGTGCCAGCAGTTTTAGGCTAGCGGGGGGTCATTCCTACAATGAGCAGTTCTTC. The chain employs TRBV12-3 or TRBV12-4 and TRBJ2-1; 11 nucleotides match TRBD2. The CDR3 sequence is 18 residues long. Trimming cost V 3 bases and J 1 base; bases outside gene matches: 8.

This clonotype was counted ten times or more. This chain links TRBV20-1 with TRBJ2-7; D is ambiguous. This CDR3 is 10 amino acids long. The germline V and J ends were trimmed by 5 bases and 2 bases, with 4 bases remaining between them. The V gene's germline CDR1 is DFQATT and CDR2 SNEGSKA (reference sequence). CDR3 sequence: CSAGTYEQYF. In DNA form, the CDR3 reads TGCAGTGCTGGCACCTACGAGCAGTACTTC.

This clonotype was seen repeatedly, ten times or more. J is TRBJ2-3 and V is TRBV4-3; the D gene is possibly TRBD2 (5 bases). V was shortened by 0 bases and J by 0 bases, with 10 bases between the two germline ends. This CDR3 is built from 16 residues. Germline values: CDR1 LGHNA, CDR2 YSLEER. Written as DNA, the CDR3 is TGCGCCAGCAGCCAAGAAGATGGAGGTAGCACAGATACGCAGTATTTT. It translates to CASSQEDGGSTDTQYF.

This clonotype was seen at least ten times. The CDR3: CASSLEGFAEKLFF. CDR3 nucleotides: TGCGCCAGCAGCTTGGAAGGGTTCGCTGAAAAACTGTTTTTT. This chain joins TRBV5-1 and TRBJ1-4, with D uncertain. This CDR3 is built from 14 residues. Germline V gene data show CDR1 as SGHRS and CDR2 as YFSETQ. V dropped 0 bases and J dropped 7 bases, with 10 bases sitting between them.

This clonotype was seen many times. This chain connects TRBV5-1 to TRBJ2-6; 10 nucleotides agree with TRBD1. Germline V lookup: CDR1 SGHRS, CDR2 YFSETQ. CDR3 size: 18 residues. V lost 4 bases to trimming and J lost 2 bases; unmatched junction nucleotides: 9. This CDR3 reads CASSPQGQGWTGANVLTF. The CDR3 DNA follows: TGCGCCAGCAGCCCCCAGGGACAGGGGTGGACTGGGGCCAACGTCCTGACTTTC. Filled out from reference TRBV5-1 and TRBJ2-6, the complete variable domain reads KAGVTQTPRYLIKTRGQQVTLSCSPISGHRSVSWYQQTPGQGLQFLFEYFSETQRNKGNFPGRFSGRQFSNSRSEMNVSTLELGDSALYLCASSPQGQGWTGANVLTFGAGSRLTVL.

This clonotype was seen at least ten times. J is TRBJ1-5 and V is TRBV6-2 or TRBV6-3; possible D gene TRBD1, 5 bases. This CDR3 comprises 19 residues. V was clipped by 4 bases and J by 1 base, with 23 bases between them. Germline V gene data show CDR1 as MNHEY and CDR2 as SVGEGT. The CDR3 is CASSFSKGGRARSNQPQHF. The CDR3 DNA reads TGTGCCAGCAGTTTCAGTAAGGGCGGCAGGGCGAGAAGCAATCAGCCCCAGCATTTT.

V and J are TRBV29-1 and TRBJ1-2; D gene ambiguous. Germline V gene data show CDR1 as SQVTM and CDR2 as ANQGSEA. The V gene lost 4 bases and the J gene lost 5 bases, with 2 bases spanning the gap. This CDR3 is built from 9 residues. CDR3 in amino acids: CSVAYGYTF. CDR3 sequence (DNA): TGCAGCGTTGCGTATGGCTACACCTTC.